This TCR beta chain is from a study of CD8 T cells in ankylosing spondylitis. Study-level points and caveats: Reported data indicate significant enrichment of disease-linked clones within matched ankylosing spondylitis synovial fluid. It appeared that ankylosing spondylitis blood was characterized by a TCR beta motif of roughly 8 highly homologous variants.

With respect to this clonotype: Its specificity is not known.

MiXCR, applied by TCRdb to the 5' RACE reads, yields one record per CDR3 protein. The data contain 200,000 to 250,000 distinct CDR3 sequences, approximately 24% of them seen just once; the ten biggest clones take up under 8%. From germline, CDR1 is SGHDT and CDR2 YYEEEE. The CDR3 covers 14 residues. The germline V and J ends were trimmed by 3 bases and 9 bases, with 19 bases remaining between them. Sequencing was done on a sample of blood, either unsorted or a sorted T cell fraction (not recorded which). The V gene is TRBV5-6, the J gene TRBJ2-7; TRBD1 might be the D (5 bases). The receptor was isolated from a male donor with ankylosing spondylitis or in good health (not recorded which). CDR3 in DNA: TGTGCCAGCAGCTCCGGGCCATCGAAAGGGGCGCAGTACTTC. It codes for CASSSGPSKGAQYF.